The source of this T cell receptor (beta chain) is a study of T-cell reconstitution after alpha-beta-depleted transplantation in children. J was trimmed by 5 bases and V by 8 bases; bases with no gene match: 8. The germline gives CDR1 MGHDK, CDR2 SYGVNS. The CDR3 spans 13 residues. This sample's TCRbeta library carried unique molecular identifier barcodes. TCRdb reprocessed the PCR reads via MiXCR and lists one record per CDR3 protein. The sample lists about 460,000 distinct CDR3 sequences, roughly 10% occurring once. This specimen consisted of PBMCs, mostly from graft donor cells, obtained 180 days after TCRalphabeta/CD19-depleted stem cell transplant. The gene calls are TRBV25-1 and TRBJ1-1; 7 bases align to TRBD1. The receptor comes from a female patient aged 2 to 10 who had a stem cell transplant for aplastic anemia, so the T cells may come from the graft donor. The CDR3 loop reads CASGRQGWTEAFF. In DNA, the CDR3 is TGTGCCAGCGGGAGACAGGGCTGGACTGAAGCTTTCTTT.